This entry lists 22 T cell receptor beta chains sequenced from one sample in a study of T cell repertoires in cytomegalovirus infection (dated by TCRdb to between 2018 and 2021). Instrument on record: Illumina HiSeq 1500. TCRdb cleaned the public reads at Q25 with fastp, built clones with MiXCR and kept in-frame beta chains. Rows with a matching CDR3 protein are joined into one entry that keeps the most common DNA and genes. Present in this sample are some 800,000 distinct CDR3 sequences, about 28% of which were seen just once. The ten largest clonotypes hold around 12% of the sample. What the treatment or condition label conveys for this sample: in vitro stimulation with specific CMV peptide epitopes to enrich CMV-specific T cells. Antigens of these TCRs are unknown. The material was cultured CD8+ T cells from PBMCs, obtained from culture after CMV antigen stimulation. These receptors all come from a human donor in good health (CMV status not recorded). Some clones in this sample may be carry-over from other donors' samples.

This chain connects TRBV2 to TRBJ2-7; TRBD2 matches at 7 bases. After removal of 3 bases from V and 6 bases from J, the junction contained 8 bases not matched to a gene. Germline V gene data show CDR1 as SNHLY and CDR2 as FYNNEI. CDR3 length: 14 amino acids. CDR3 loop: CASSEGRVALEQYF. In nucleotides, the CDR3 is TGTGCCAGCAGTGAGGGGAGGGTGGCCCTCGAGCAGTACTTC. Full variable domain (missing parts from reference TRBV2 and TRBJ2-7): EPEVTQTPSHQVTQMGQEVILRCVPISNHLYFYWYRQILGQKVEFLVSFYNNEISEKSEIFDDQFSVERPDGSNFTLKIRSTKLEDSAMYFCASSEGRVALEQYFGPGTRLTVT.

V usage is TRBV7-4 and J usage is TRBJ2-4, with 7 bases aligning to TRBD1. The CDR3 extends over 15 amino acids. V gave up 1 base and J gave up 7 bases; unmatched junction bases: 7. Looked up from germline, CDR1 is SGHVT and CDR2 is SQSDAQ. The CDR3 here is CASSLVVTGKNIQYF. The DNA for the CDR3 is TGTGCCAGCAGCTTAGTTGTGACAGGGAAGAACATTCAGTACTTC.

V usage is TRBV28 and J usage is TRBJ1-4, with D possibly TRBD1 on 5 matching bases. The germline gives CDR1 MDHEN, CDR2 SYDVKM. This CDR3 contains 15 residues. Trimming took off 7 bases at V and 7 bases at J, with 19 bases between the two ends. The DNA for the CDR3 is TGTGCCAGCAATGTCATTGGACCAGGGACTGAAAAACTGTTTTTT. It codes for CASNVIGPGTEKLFF.

This clonotype was seen a few times. The chain couples TRBV7-9 to TRBJ1-6; D uncertain. In germline, CDR1 is SEHNR, CDR2 FQNEAQ (reference sequence). Trimming took off 3 bases at V and 16 bases at J, with 10 bases between the two ends. This CDR3 has 11 residues. The CDR3, as DNA: TGTGCCAGCAGCTTTTTGGGGAAACTCCACTTT. This gives the protein CASSFLGKLHF.

The chain joins TRBV11-3 to TRBJ2-7; TRBD1 or TRBD2 may be the D gene (5 bases each). Germline loops: CDR1 SGHNT, CDR2 YENEEA. The CDR3 covers 14 residues. Trimming shortened V by 3 bases and J by 3 bases, and 12 bases separated the two germline ends. The CDR3 nucleotides are TGTGCCAGCAGCTTCGGGACCGAAGTCTACGAGCAGTACGTC. The encoded protein is CASSFGTEVYEQYV.

The chain links TRBV27 to TRBJ1-1; 8 positions match TRBD1. The CDR3 is 15 residues long. V was pared by 4 bases and J by 4 bases, with 8 bases of the junction left unmatched. CDR1 is MNHEY and CDR2 is SMNVEV in the germline V gene (reference sequence). The CDR3 spells CASSSRTGWGTEAFF. The DNA of the CDR3 is TGTGCCAGCAGTTCCCGGACAGGGTGGGGCACTGAAGCTTTCTTT.

This clonotype was detected a few times. V usage is TRBV6-5 and J usage is TRBJ2-3; 9 bases align to TRBD2. Looked up from germline, CDR1 is MNHEY and CDR2 is SVGAGI. The CDR3 totals 16 residues. V trimming: 1 base; J trimming: 1 base; junction bases outside the gene matches: 3. As DNA, the CDR3 is TGTGCCAGCAGTTACTTAGCGGGGGAGGGCACAGATACGCAGTATTTT. Amino acids: CASSYLAGEGTDTQYF.

This clonotype was recorded once. The gene calls are TRBV7-3 and TRBJ2-7; either TRBD1 or TRBD2 may supply D (6 bases each). Trimming left V 4 bases short and J 3 bases short, with 13 bases between. The CDR3 totals 14 residues. Germline CDR1 and CDR2: SGHTA and FQGTGA. In DNA form, the CDR3 reads TGTGCCAGCAGCTCCAACGGGGGCGACTACGAGCAGTACTTC. Protein: CASSSNGGDYEQYF.

The chain couples TRBV20-1 to TRBJ1-2; D is ambiguous. This CDR3 has 14 amino acids. The V end was cut by 5 bases, the J end by 6 bases, with 19 bases between. Germline V gene lookup returns CDR1 DFQATT and CDR2 SNEGSKA (reference sequence). The CDR3 reads CSALNTGEGDGYTF. The CDR3 DNA is TGCAGTGCTTTAAACACCGGGGAGGGAGATGGCTACACCTTC.

This clonotype was seen only a few times. The rearrangement uses TRBV7-9 and TRBJ2-5; D gene ambiguous. The V end was cut by 5 bases, the J end by 4 bases, with 14 bases between. Germline assignment: CDR1 SEHNR and CDR2 FQNEAQ (reference sequence). The CDR3 is 14 residues long. The CDR3 region has the DNA TGTGCCAGCAGCCTTTCGTTGCGGCTAGAGACCCAGTACTTC. Encoded protein: CASSLSLRLETQYF.

This clonotype was seen a few times. This rearrangement joins TRBV6-2 or TRBV6-3 to TRBJ2-5; D remains unclear. Germline-derived CDR1 and CDR2 are MNHEY and SVGEGT. The germline V and J ends were trimmed by 2 bases and 5 bases, with 6 bases remaining between them. The CDR3 is 12 residues long. CDR3 sequence (DNA): TGTGCCAGCAGTTACGAAGCGGAGACCCAGTACTTC. Its translation is CASSYEAETQYF.

The CDR3 protein is CASSYGLAGGGNEQFF. The DNA for the CDR3 is TGTGCCAGCAGTTACGGACTAGCGGGTGGGGGGAATGAGCAGTTCTTC. This rearrangement joins TRBV6-2 or TRBV6-3 to TRBJ2-1, with 11 bases aligning to TRBD2. With V trimmed by 2 bases and J by 7 bases, 7 bases remained unmatched. Looked up from germline, CDR1 is MNHEY and CDR2 is SVGEGT. The CDR3 runs to 16 residues.

This clonotype was observed a handful of times. The chain joins TRBV3-1 to TRBJ1-2; 12 bases match TRBD1. Germline assignment: CDR1 LGHDT and CDR2 YNNKEL (reference sequence). This CDR3 region has 18 residues. Trimming at V came to 0 bases and at J to 2 bases, leaving 7 bases not matched to a gene. The CDR3 bases are TGTGCCAGCAGCCAAGATCGAAGGGGACAGGGGGCAAACTATGGCTACACCTTC. It codes for CASSQDRRGQGANYGYTF. Looking up the rest from reference TRBV3-1 and TRBJ1-2 gives the full variable domain: DTAVSQTPKYLVTQMGNDKSIKCEQNLGHDTMYWYKQDSKKFLKIMFSYNNKELIINETVPNRFSPKSPDKAHLNLHINSLELGDSAVYFCASSQDRRGQGANYGYTFGSGTRLTVV.

This clonotype was seen a handful of times. The CDR3 DNA follows: TGTGCCAGCAGTTTAGAAGGGGGTCCCGCCTATAATTCACCCCTCCACTTT. This encodes CASSLEGGPAYNSPLHF. This sequence joins TRBV12-3 or TRBV12-4 and TRBJ1-6, with D possibly TRBD1 on 6 matching bases. The CDR3 covers 17 residues. Trimming removed 1 base from V and 2 bases from J, with 12 bases in between.

This clonotype was seen more than once but under ten times. The rearrangement links TRBV7-2 to TRBJ2-1; D gene ambiguous. The V and J ends lost 5 bases and 6 bases respectively, with 11 bases between them. The CDR3 contains 13 residues. The germline gives CDR1 SGHTA, CDR2 FQGNSA. CDR3 in DNA: TGTGCCAGCAGCCCTTCGGGTATCAATGAGCAGTTCTTC. Amino acids: CASSPSGINEQFF.

This clonotype was counted a few times. The chain recombines TRBV10-3 with TRBJ2-3; weak D call: TRBD1 (6 bases). The CDR3 is 16 residues long. The V end was cut by 5 bases, the J end by 0 bases, with 15 bases between. The germline CDR1 and CDR2 sequences are ENHRY and SYGVKD. The CDR3 nucleotides are TGTGCCATCAGTTTTTCCCCGGACAGAAGCACAGATACGCAGTATTTT. The encoded protein is CAISFSPDRSTDTQYF.

This chain uses TRBV19 with TRBJ1-1; D gene uncertain. Per germline, CDR1 LNHDA and CDR2 SQIVND (reference sequence). CDR3 size: 13 residues. V shed 2 bases and J shed 8 bases, with 12 bases lying between them. The CDR3 nucleotides read TGTGCCAGTAGTATAAACACAGCCGAAGAAGCTTTCTTT. This translates into CASSINTAEEAFF.

This chain connects TRBV19 to TRBJ2-1; 9 bases are shared with TRBD2. Trimming took 6 bases from V and 7 from J; bases not matched to a gene: 10. The CDR3 is made up of 15 amino acids. Germline loops: CDR1 LNHDA, CDR2 SQIVND (reference sequence). The CDR3 reads CASRRGGGLFNEQFF. CDR3 DNA: TGTGCCAGTAGGCGGGGGGGGGGCCTATTTAATGAGCAGTTCTTC.

This clonotype was counted a few times. The chain is built from TRBV4-3 and TRBJ2-3; 8 bases are a match to TRBD1. CDR1 is LGHNA and CDR2 is YSLEER in the germline V gene. The CDR3 has 18 residues. J gave up 4 bases and V 1 base, and 13 bases lay outside the gene matches. CDR3 residues: CASSQAVITGGYADTQYF. The DNA of the CDR3 is TGCGCCAGCAGCCAAGCCGTTATCACAGGGGGGTACGCAGATACGCAGTATTTT.

There are a few counts of this clonotype. J is TRBJ2-1 and V is TRBV10-3; no clear D. The CDR3 contains 15 residues. Germline V gene data show CDR1 as ENHRY and CDR2 as SYGVKD. V was cut by 2 bases and J by 8 bases, with 16 bases left in between. The CDR3 DNA follows: TGTGCCATCAGTGAGGAAGGCTTCCTAATACATGAGCAGTTCTTC. Translating gives CAISEEGFLIHEQFF.

The chain links TRBV7-9 to TRBJ1-1; D is possibly TRBD1 (5 bases). The germline V gene encodes CDR1 SEHNR and CDR2 FQNEAQ (reference sequence). The V end was cut by 1 base, the J end by 1 base, with 10 bases between. The CDR3 is made up of 15 amino acids. The CDR3 sequence: CASSLVGLSNTEAFF. CDR3 coding DNA: TGTGCCAGCAGCTTAGTGGGACTCTCGAACACTGAAGCTTTCTTT.

The sample holds a few counts of this clonotype. The chain joins TRBV28 to TRBJ2-2; D gene uncertain. V shed 7 bases and J shed 3 bases, with 15 bases lying between them. Germline lookup yields CDR1 MDHEN and CDR2 SYDVKM. This CDR3 region has 15 residues. The chain's CDR3 is CASIPSHTDTGELFF. The DNA for the CDR3 is TGTGCCAGCATTCCAAGTCACACGGACACCGGGGAGCTGTTTTTT.